These 9 T cell receptor beta chains were sequenced from one sample in a study of yellow fever vaccine responses in identical twins. TCRdb itself ran the RT-PCR reads through MiXCR, one entry per CDR3 protein. The table shows 2,000 to 2,500 distinct CDR3 sequences, with 25% to 40% occurring only once. The sample in question was T cells from blood (PBMCs), unsorted or a sorted subset (not recorded which), obtained before or after yellow fever vaccination (not recorded which). The receptors stem from a woman aged 18-35 years who received the yellow fever vaccine.

The genes are TRBV24-1 and TRBJ2-5; D possibly uses TRBD1 or TRBD2 (5 bases each). V was cut by 5 bases and J by 2 bases, with 11 bases left in between. This CDR3 is built from 14 residues. CDR1 and CDR2 from the germline V gene are KGHDR and SFDVKD. The DNA of the CDR3 is TGTGCCACCAGTGCGGGACGGAAACAAGAGACCCAGTACTTC. It is translated as CATSAGRKQETQYF.

This clonotype was seen only once. This sequence joins TRBV15 and TRBJ2-5; D is uncertain. The CDR3 consists of 14 residues. Trimming took 0 bases from V and 4 from J, leaving 9 bases between them. Germline V CDR1 and CDR2: LNHNV, YYDKDF (reference sequence). The CDR3 nucleotides are TGTGCCACCAGCAGAGATTCTCGGATAGAGACCCAGTACTTC. It translates to CATSRDSRIETQYF.

This clonotype appeared a few times. J is TRBJ1-5 and V is TRBV10-3; 12 bases fit TRBD1. Trimming removed 9 bases from V and 4 bases from J; junction bases left unmatched: 10. Looked up from germline, CDR1 is ENHRY and CDR2 is SYGVKD. The CDR3 has 16 amino acids. CDR3 nucleotides: TGTGCCATTTCAAATTCGGGACAGGGGGCGAATCAGCCCCAGCATTTT. It is translated as CAISNSGQGANQPQHF.

This clonotype was seen more than once but under ten times. The chain joins TRBV4-1 to TRBJ1-6; TRBD1 agrees at 7 bases. The germline CDR1 and CDR2 sequences are MGHRA and YSYEKL. This CDR3 spans 15 amino acids. V dropped 5 bases and J dropped 9; count of bases not matched to a gene: 10. The CDR3 is CASSYGQEGISPLHF. CDR3 DNA sequence: TGCGCCAGCAGCTACGGACAGGAGGGAATTTCACCCCTCCACTTT.

The chain uses TRBV11-1 and TRBJ2-7, with 7 positions matching TRBD1. V shed 3 bases, J shed 6 bases, and the junction held 2 bases outside the gene matches. The length of the CDR3 is 12 residues. In germline, CDR1 is SGHAT, CDR2 FQDESV (reference sequence). The CDR3 DNA follows: TGTGCCAGCAGCTTGACAGGGTCCGAGCAGTACTTC. Protein product: CASSLTGSEQYF.

The chain recombines TRBV6-1 with TRBJ2-2, with a tentative D call TRBD2 (6 bases). The CDR3 spans 15 residues. Per germline, CDR1 MNHNS and CDR2 SASEGT. Deletions cut 1 base from V and 6 bases from J, with 12 bases between. CDR3 bases: TGTGCCAGCAGTGAAGGGGGGACTGGCGCCGGGGAGCTGTTTTTT. Protein: CASSEGGTGAGELFF.

In DNA form, the CDR3 reads TGTGCCAGCAGCTTATTAGACTCTGGGGCCAACGTCCTGACTTTC. Its translation is CASSLLDSGANVLTF. The chain employs TRBV11-1 and TRBJ2-6; D uncertain. The CDR3 extends over 15 amino acids. Deletions cut 2 bases from V and 0 bases from J, with 5 bases between. Germline V gives CDR1 SGHAT, CDR2 FQDESV (reference sequence). Full variable domain (rest looked up from reference TRBV11-1 and TRBJ2-6): EAEVAQSPRYKITEKSQAVAFWCDPISGHATLYWYRQILGQGPELLVQFQDESVVDDSQLPKDRFSAERLKGVDSTLKIQPAELGDSAMYLCASSLLDSGANVLTFGAGSRLTVL.

The chain recombines TRBV6-1 with TRBJ2-5, with D tentatively TRBD1 or TRBD2 (5 bases each). Trimming removed 5 bases at V and 5 bases at J, with 9 bases between. This CDR3 region has 12 residues. In germline, CDR1 is MNHNS, CDR2 SASEGT. CDR3 loop: CASSRDRETQYF. The CDR3 DNA sequence: TGTGCCAGCAGTAGGGACCGCGAGACCCAGTACTTC.

CDR3 sequence reads: CASSLVGRYNEQFF. DNA of the CDR3: TGTGCCAGCAGTTTGGTCGGCCGGTACAATGAGCAGTTCTTC. This chain joins TRBV28 and TRBJ2-1; D unresolved. Trimming cost V 3 bases and J 4 bases, with 10 bases left between them. From germline, CDR1 is MDHEN and CDR2 SYDVKM. The CDR3 totals 14 residues.